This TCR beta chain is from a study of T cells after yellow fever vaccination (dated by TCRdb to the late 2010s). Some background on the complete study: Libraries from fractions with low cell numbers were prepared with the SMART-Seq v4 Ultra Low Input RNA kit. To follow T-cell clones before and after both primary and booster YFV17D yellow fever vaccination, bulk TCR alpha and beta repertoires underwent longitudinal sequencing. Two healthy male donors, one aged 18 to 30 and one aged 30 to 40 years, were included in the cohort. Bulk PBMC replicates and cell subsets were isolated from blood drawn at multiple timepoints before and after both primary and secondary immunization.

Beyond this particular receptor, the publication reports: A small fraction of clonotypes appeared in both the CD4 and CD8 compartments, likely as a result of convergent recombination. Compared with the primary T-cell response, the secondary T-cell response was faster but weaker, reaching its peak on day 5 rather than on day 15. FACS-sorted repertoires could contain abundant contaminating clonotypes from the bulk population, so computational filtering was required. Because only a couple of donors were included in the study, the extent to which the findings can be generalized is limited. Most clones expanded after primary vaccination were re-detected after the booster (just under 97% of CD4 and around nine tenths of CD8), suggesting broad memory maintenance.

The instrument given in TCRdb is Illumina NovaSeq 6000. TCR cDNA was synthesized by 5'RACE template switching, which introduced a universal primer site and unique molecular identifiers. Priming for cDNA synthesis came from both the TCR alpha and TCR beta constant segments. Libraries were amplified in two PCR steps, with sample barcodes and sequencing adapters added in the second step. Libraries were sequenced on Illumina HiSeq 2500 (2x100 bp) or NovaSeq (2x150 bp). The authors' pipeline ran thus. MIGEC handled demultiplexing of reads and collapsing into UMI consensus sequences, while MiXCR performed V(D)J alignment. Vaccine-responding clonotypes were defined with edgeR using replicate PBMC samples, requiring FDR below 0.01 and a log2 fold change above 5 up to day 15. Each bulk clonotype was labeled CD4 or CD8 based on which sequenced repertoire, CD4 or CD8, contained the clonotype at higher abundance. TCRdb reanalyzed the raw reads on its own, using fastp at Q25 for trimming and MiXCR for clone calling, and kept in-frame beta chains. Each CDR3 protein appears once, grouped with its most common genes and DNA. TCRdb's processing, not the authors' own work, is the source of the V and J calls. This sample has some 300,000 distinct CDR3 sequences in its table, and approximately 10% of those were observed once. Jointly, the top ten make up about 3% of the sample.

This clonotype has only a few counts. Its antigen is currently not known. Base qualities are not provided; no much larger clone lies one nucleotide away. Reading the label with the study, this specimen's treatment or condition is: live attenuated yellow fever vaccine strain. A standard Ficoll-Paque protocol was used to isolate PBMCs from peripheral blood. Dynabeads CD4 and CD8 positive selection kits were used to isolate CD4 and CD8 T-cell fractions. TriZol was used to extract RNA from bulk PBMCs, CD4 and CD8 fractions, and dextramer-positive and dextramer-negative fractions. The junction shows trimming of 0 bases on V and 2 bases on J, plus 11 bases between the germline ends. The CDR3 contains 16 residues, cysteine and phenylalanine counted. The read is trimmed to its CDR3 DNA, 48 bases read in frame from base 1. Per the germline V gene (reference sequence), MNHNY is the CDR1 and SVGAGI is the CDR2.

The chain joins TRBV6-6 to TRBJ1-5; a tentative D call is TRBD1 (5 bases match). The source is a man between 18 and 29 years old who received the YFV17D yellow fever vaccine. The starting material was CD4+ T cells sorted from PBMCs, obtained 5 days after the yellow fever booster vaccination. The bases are TGTGCCAGCAGTTACTCGAAGGTACAGGGCAATCAGCCCCAGCATTTT. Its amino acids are CASSYSKVQGNQPQHF.